This TCR beta chain was found in a study of PD-L1 blockade in urothelial cancer. The overall study: Male sex and bladder-origin urothelial cancer were recorded for about 90% of the roughly 30 patients. Blood analysis took place 3 weeks (second dose) and 6 weeks after treatment start. T cells were recovered from blood samples at a median of around 130,000.

The germline V gene encodes CDR1 MDHEN and CDR2 SYDVKM. V lost 2 bases to trimming and J lost 2 bases; unmatched junction nucleotides: 6. This CDR3 has 17 residues. Profiling relied on immunoSEQ multiplex PCR, and the TCRdb table lists in-frame clones only, not all of them. The data contain more than 60,000 clones, about nine tenths of them seen just once; the ten biggest clones take up around 11%. Time point of the sample: peripheral blood 6 weeks after treatment start. The source material was PBMCs, sampled around atezolizumab (anti-PD-L1) treatment. The chain links TRBV28 to TRBJ2-1; 10 bases match TRBD2. This clonotype was obtained from a man aged 55 to 70 with urothelial cancer. The CDR3 coding sequence is TGTGCCAGCAGTTTACCCTTTACTAGCGGGACCTACAATGAGCAGTTCTTC. Translation gives CASSLPFTSGTYNEQFF. Full variable domain (rest looked up from reference TRBV28 and TRBJ2-1): DVKVTQSSRYLVKRTGEKVFLECVQDMDHENMFWYRQDPGLGLRLIYFSYDVKMKEKGDIPEGYSVSREKKERFSLILESASTNQTSMYLCASSLPFTSGTYNEQFFGPGTRLTVL.